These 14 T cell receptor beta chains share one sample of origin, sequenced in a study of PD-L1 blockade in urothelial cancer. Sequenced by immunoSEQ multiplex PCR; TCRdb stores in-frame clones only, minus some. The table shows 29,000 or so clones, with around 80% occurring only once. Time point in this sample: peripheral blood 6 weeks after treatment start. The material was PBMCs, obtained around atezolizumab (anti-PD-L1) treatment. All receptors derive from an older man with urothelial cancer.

CDR3 sequence reads: CASSELGRVDSPLHF. CDR3 nucleotides: TGCGCCAGCAGTGAGTTAGGCAGGGTAGATTCACCCCTCCACTTT. The chain is built from TRBV10-1 and TRBJ1-6; D is possibly TRBD1 (5 bases). Trimming shortened V by 1 base and J by 8 bases, and 12 bases separated the two germline ends. Germline assignment: CDR1 WNHNN and CDR2 SYGVQD (reference sequence). There are 15 residues in the CDR3.

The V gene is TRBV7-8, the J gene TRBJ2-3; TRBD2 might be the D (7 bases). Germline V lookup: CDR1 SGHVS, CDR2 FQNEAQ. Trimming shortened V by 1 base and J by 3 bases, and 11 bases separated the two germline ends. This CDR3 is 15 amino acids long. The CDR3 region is CASSLVGGATDTQYF. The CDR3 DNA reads TGTGCCAGCAGCTTAGTTGGGGGGGCGACAGATACGCAGTATTTT.

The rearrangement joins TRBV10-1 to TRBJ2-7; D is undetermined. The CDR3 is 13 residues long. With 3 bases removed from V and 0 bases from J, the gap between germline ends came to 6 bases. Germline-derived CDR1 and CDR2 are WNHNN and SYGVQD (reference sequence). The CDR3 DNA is TGCGCCAGCAGTGATTCGAGCTCCTACGAGCAGTACTTC. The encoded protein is CASSDSSSYEQYF.

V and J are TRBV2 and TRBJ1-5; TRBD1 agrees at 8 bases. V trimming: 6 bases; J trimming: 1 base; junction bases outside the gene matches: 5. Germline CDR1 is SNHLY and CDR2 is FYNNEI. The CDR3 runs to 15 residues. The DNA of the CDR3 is TGTGCCAGCAGCCAAGACAGGGGCAGCAATCAGCCCCAGCATTTT. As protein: CASSQDRGSNQPQHF.

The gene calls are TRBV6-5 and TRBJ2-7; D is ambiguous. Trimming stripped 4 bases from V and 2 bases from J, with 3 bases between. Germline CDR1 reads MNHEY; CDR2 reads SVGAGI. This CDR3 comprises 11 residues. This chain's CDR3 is CASSSPYEQYF. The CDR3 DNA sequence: TGTGCCAGCAGTTCTCCCTACGAGCAGTACTTC.

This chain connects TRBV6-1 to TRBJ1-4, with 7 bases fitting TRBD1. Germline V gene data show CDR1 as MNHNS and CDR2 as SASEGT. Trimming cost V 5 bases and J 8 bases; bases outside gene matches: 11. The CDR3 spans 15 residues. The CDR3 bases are TGTGCCAGCAGTCAAAACTTTGGGACAGTCGAAAAACTGTTTTTT. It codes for CASSQNFGTVEKLFF.

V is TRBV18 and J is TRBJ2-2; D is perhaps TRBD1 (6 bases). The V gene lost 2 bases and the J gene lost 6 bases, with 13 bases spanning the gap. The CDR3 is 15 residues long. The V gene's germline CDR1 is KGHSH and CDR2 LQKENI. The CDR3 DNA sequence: TGTGCCAGCTCACCAACAGGGTCGTCAGCCGGGGAGCTGTTTTTT. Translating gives CASSPTGSSAGELFF.

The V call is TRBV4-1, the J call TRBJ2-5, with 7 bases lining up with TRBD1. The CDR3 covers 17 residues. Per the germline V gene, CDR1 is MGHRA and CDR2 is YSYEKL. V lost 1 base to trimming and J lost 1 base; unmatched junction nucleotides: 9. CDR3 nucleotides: TGCGCCAGCAGCCAAGTGGGGCCCGGGGACAGCCAAGAGACCCAGTACTTC. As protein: CASSQVGPGDSQETQYF.

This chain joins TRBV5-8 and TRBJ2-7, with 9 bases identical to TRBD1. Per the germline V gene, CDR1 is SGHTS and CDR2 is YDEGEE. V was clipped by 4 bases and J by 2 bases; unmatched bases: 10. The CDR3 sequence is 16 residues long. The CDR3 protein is CASSAYGTGSAYEQYF. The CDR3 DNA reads TGTGCCAGCAGCGCTTACGGGACAGGGAGTGCCTACGAGCAGTACTTC.

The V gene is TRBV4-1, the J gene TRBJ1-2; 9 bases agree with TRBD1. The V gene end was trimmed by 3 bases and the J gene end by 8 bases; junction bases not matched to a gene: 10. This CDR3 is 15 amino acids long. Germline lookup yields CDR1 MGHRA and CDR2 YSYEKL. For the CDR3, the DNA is TGCGCCAGCAGCCATGGGACAGGGAGCGGTAGGGGCTACACCTTC. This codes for CASSHGTGSGRGYTF.

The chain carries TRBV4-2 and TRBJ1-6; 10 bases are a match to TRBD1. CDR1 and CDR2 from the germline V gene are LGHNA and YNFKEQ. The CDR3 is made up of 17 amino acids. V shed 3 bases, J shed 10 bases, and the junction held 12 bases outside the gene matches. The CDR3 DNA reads TGTGCCAGCAGCCAGTCCATGGGGGGACAGGGGAGCTCACCCCTCCACTTT. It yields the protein CASSQSMGGQGSSPLHF.

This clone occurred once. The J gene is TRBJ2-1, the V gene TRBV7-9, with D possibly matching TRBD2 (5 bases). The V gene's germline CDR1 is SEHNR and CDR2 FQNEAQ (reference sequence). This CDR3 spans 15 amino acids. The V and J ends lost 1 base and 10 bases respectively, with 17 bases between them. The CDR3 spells CASSLGLIGSGEQFF. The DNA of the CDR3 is TGTGCCAGCAGCTTAGGACTAATTGGCTCGGGGGAGCAGTTCTTC.

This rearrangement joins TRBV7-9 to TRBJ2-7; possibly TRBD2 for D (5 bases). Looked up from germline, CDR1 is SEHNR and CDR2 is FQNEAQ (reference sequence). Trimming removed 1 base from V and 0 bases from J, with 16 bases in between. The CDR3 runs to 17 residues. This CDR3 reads CASSLEDSELISYEQYF. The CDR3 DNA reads TGTGCCAGCAGCTTAGAAGATAGCGAGTTGATCTCCTACGAGCAGTACTTC. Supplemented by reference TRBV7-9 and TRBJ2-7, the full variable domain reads DTGVSQNPRHKITKRGQNVTFRCDPISEHNRLYWYRQTLGQGPEFLTYFQNEAQLEKSRLLSDRFSAERPKGSFSTLEIQRTEQGDSAMYLCASSLEDSELISYEQYFGPGTRLTVT.

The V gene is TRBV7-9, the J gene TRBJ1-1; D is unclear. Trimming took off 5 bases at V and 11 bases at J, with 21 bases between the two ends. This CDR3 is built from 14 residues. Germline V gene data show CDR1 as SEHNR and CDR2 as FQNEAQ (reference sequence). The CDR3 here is CASSPAGSDDVAFF. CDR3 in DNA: TGTGCCAGCAGCCCCGCGGGGTCGGATGATGTGGCTTTCTTT.